This T cell receptor (beta chain) originates from a study of T cells in Graves' hyperthyroidism and ophthalmopathy. Notes on this clonotype: As yet, its antigen is unknown.

After removal of 2 bases from V and 4 bases from J, the junction contained 4 bases not matched to a gene. This CDR3 is 14 amino acids long. Germline V gene lookup returns CDR1 MNHEY and CDR2 SVGAGI. Whole-study findings and limits: It was a median about 6.5 months before onset that the model predicted ophthalmopathy. Blood samples included most of the expanded thyroid clonotypes exceeding 0.001.

Patients with uncontrolled infections, other autoimmune diseases, pregnancy or lactation were excluded. Used for diagnoses were clinical symptoms, serum thyroxine and TRAb, thyroid ultrasound and orbital computed tomography. Using RNA transcripts as the source, TCR beta CDR3 regions were amplified. The HTBI primer set was used in a first-round RT-PCR of the TCR CDR3. TCRdb re-called the multiplex PCR reads with MiXCR, one entry per CDR3 protein. The sample yields about 500,000 distinct CDR3 sequences, approximately 49% seen once. The sequence was collected from an adult woman with Graves' disease, either hyperthyroidism or ophthalmopathy (not recorded which). Specimen: peripheral blood or thyroid tissue (not recorded which). This chain uses TRBV6-5 with TRBJ2-7; TRBD2 matches 8 bases. The CDR3 region is CASSYGGGRYEQYF. For the CDR3, the DNA is TGTGCCAGCAGTTACGGCGGGGGGCGATACGAGCAGTACTTC.